This T cell receptor (beta chain) is drawn from a study of T cell changes during pregnancy in multiple sclerosis. CDR3 length equals 15 residues. V lost 5 bases and J lost 3, with 15 bases in between. Germline CDR1 reads LNHDA; CDR2 reads SQIVND (reference sequence). TCRdb keeps only in-frame clones here, not all; method: immunoSEQ multiplex PCR. The sample shows around 79,000 clones, 75% to 95% of them seen only once. The receptor's source is a female donor with multiple sclerosis, enrolled in a pregnancy study. The rearrangement links TRBV19 to TRBJ2-3; the D gene is possibly TRBD1 (7 bases). Sequences were derived from CD4+ T cells from peripheral blood mononuclear cells, sampled in the second trimester of pregnancy. CDR3: CASSVDRRGTDTQYF. In nucleotides, the CDR3 is TGTGCCAGTAGTGTGGACAGGAGGGGGACAGATACGCAGTATTTT. Variable domain in full (rest from reference TRBV19 and TRBJ2-3): DGGITQSPKYLFRKEGQNVTLSCEQNLNHDAMYWYRQDPGQGLRLIYYSQIVNDFQKGDIAEGYSVSREKKESFPLTVTSAQKNPTAFYLCASSVDRRGTDTQYFGPGTRLTVL.